This T cell receptor beta chain appears in the sequencing data of a study of identical twins. Healthy Caucasians, and only they, were the donors. Template switching added a universal primer site, and cDNA bore unique molecular identifiers. TCRdb re-derived calls from the 5' RACE reads in MiXCR, one entry per CDR3 protein. The sample shows 400,000 to 500,000 distinct CDR3 sequences, approximately 15% of them seen only once. This sample also belongs to another study, concerning yellow fever vaccine responses in identical twins. From that second work: Among the twins, the vaccine T cell response reportedly seemed partly convergent and partly personalized.

Source material: CD4+ T cells sorted from blood. This TCR derives from a woman aged 18-29 years in good health.

The CDR3 reads CASSSYVSGANVLTF. CDR3 nucleotide sequence: TGTGCCAGCAGCTCGTACGTCTCTGGGGCCAACGTCCTGACTTTC. V gene TRBV11-2 combines with J gene TRBJ2-6; unclear D gene. Germline CDR1 reads SGHAT; CDR2 reads FQNNGV. V dropped 4 bases and J dropped 0 bases, with 7 bases sitting between them. The CDR3 is 15 amino acids. The variable domain in full, completed from reference TRBV11-2 and TRBJ2-6, reads EAGVAQSPRYKIIEKRQSVAFWCNPISGHATLYWYQQILGQGPKLLIQFQNNGVVDDSQLPKDRFSAERLKGVDSTLKIQPAKLEDSAVYLCASSSYVSGANVLTFGAGSRLTVL.